Listed here are 12 T cell receptor beta chains from one sample, sequenced in a study of regulatory dendritic cells for organ transplantation. Allogeneic regulatory or mature dendritic cells were co-cultured for 5 days with CFSE-labeled sorted T cells at 1:10. Libraries were prepared by immunoSEQ multiplex PCR; TCRdb keeps only in-frame clonotypes and omits some of them. The table shows approximately 10,000 clones, with just under 90% occurring only once. For these TCRs, the target antigens are not known. Sample: naive CD8+ T cells from blood cultured with dendritic cells. Specified subset: CD45RA+ naive T cells. These receptors were obtained from a human donor in good health.

The rearrangement joins TRBV15 to TRBJ1-2, with TRBD1 matching over 9 bases. The V and J ends lost 2 bases and 6 bases, in that order; junction bases with no gene match: 7. The CDR3 covers 15 residues. Germline V gene sequence: CDR1 LNHNV, CDR2 YYDKDF (reference sequence). The DNA for the CDR3 is TGTGCCACCAGCAGACTTCCGGGACAGGGAAATGGCTACACCTTC. This codes for CATSRLPGQGNGYTF.

This clone was picked up a small number of times. J is TRBJ2-1 and V is TRBV4-3; TRBD1 matches 12 bases. J gave up 7 bases and V 4 bases, and 11 bases lay outside the gene matches. The CDR3 runs to 17 residues. CDR1 LGHNA and CDR2 YSLEER come from the germline V gene. In nucleotides, the CDR3 is TGCGCCAGCAGCCCGTCCCCCGGGACAGGGGGCGGAAATGAGCAGTTCTTC. Protein sequence: CASSPSPGTGGGNEQFF.

CDR3 bases: TGTGCCAGTAGTATTTTCTCCACCGGGGAGCTGTTTTTT. Encoded protein: CASSIFSTGELFF. The chain joins TRBV19 to TRBJ2-2, with no clear D. Trimming stripped 3 bases from V and 4 bases from J, with 6 bases between. This CDR3 region has 13 residues. The germline CDR1 and CDR2 sequences are LNHDA and SQIVND (reference sequence).

The rearrangement links TRBV7-9 to TRBJ2-7, with 9 bases lining up with TRBD2. CDR1 and CDR2 (germline): SEHNR, FQNEAQ (reference sequence). This CDR3 is built from 16 residues. V gave up 5 bases and J gave up 2 bases; unmatched junction bases: 10. CDR3 loop: CASSGGVAGDPYEQYF. The DNA for the CDR3 is TGTGCCAGCAGCGGGGGGGTAGCGGGAGACCCCTACGAGCAGTACTTC.

This rearrangement joins TRBV6-1 to TRBJ2-1; 8 bases are shared with TRBD1. The CDR3 sequence is 16 residues long. V gave up 4 bases and J gave up 8 bases; unmatched junction bases: 13. CDR1 and CDR2 (germline): MNHNS, SASEGT. The CDR3 spells CASSAYVMAGGDEQFF. In DNA form, the CDR3 reads TGTGCCAGCAGTGCGTATGTGATGGCAGGGGGCGATGAGCAGTTCTTC.

V and J are TRBV28 and TRBJ2-5, with D perhaps matching TRBD1 (6 bases). Germline lookup yields CDR1 MDHEN and CDR2 SYDVKM. V was shortened by 2 bases and J by 1 base, with 8 bases between the two germline ends. The CDR3 covers 14 residues. CDR3 DNA sequence: TGTGCCAGCAGTTTAGACAGGCCCCAAGAGACCCAGTACTTC. Protein product: CASSLDRPQETQYF.

The chain recombines TRBV28 with TRBJ2-3; D unclear. Germline V lookup: CDR1 MDHEN, CDR2 SYDVKM. The CDR3 runs 13 residues. The germline V and J ends were trimmed by 7 bases and 7 bases, with 15 bases remaining between them. CDR3 sequence reads: CASTTHLINTQYF. CDR3 bases: TGTGCCAGCACGACCCACCTTATTAATACGCAGTATTTT.

The chain carries TRBV6-5 and TRBJ1-2, with a possible D match to TRBD1 (6 bases). Trimming stripped 2 bases from V and 3 bases from J, with 7 bases between. The germline gives CDR1 MNHEY, CDR2 SVGAGI. This CDR3 has 13 amino acids. The CDR3 DNA reads TGTGCCAGCAGTTACCACAGGGACTATGGCTACACCTTC. Protein sequence: CASSYHRDYGYTF.

With respect to this clone: Germline and junction disagree at one end, which may indicate a read error. V usage is TRBV7-9 and J usage is TRBJ2-7; the D gene is possibly TRBD1 (6 bases). In germline, CDR1 is SEHNR, CDR2 FQNEAQ (reference sequence). This CDR3 contains 12 residues. CDR3 region: CASSPGVGDKDF. DNA of the CDR3: TGTGCCAGCAGCCCCGGCGTGGGGGACAAAGACTTC.

This chain links TRBV6-5 with TRBJ2-5; D not resolved. The J call may be incorrect, as the DNA end agrees better with TRBJ2-7. Germline V gives CDR1 MNHEY, CDR2 SVGAGI. This CDR3 region has 14 residues. The CDR3, as DNA: TGTGCCAGCAGTTACTCCGGCAGCTCCTACGAGCAGTACTTC. Translating it yields CASSYSGSSYEQYF.

CDR3 amino acids: CASSRDSEYDEQYF. The CDR3 bases are TGTGCCAGCAGTCGGGACAGCGAGTACGACGAGCAGTACTTC. The rearrangement links TRBV28 to TRBJ2-7, with 7 bases lining up with TRBD1. Germline V gene data show CDR1 as MDHEN and CDR2 as SYDVKM. Trimming removed 5 bases from V and 5 bases from J; junction bases left unmatched: 9. This CDR3 is 14 amino acids long. The complete variable domain, with remaining parts taken from reference TRBV28 and TRBJ2-7, reads DVKVTQSSRYLVKRTGEKVFLECVQDMDHENMFWYRQDPGLGLRLIYFSYDVKMKEKGDIPEGYSVSREKKERFSLILESASTNQTSMYLCASSRDSEYDEQYFGPGTRLTVT.

This clone has only one observation. The chain's CDR3 is CASSSGVRTDTQYF. CDR3 DNA: TGTGCCAGCAGTTCCGGCGTCCGCACAGATACGCAGTATTTT. The chain joins TRBV6-5 to TRBJ2-3; D not resolved. Germline V gene sequence: CDR1 MNHEY, CDR2 SVGAGI. The length of the CDR3 is 14 residues. Trimming cost V 4 bases and J 1 base, with 9 bases left between them.